This TCR beta chain was identified in a study of T cells in Graves' hyperthyroidism and ophthalmopathy. The junction had 3 bases not matched to a gene; V was cut back by 8 bases and J by 7 bases. Germline assignment: CDR1 SGHRS and CDR2 YFSETQ. The CDR3 runs to 11 residues. This clonotype was detected once. Template material for amplifying TCR beta CDR3 regions consisted of RNA transcripts. Using the HTBI primer set, a first-round RT-PCR was run on the TCR CDR3. TCRdb used MiXCR to reprocess the multiplex PCR reads, holding one entry per CDR3 protein. The repertoire has approximately 870,000 distinct CDR3 sequences, 35% to 45% of them found once; the top ten carry 7% to 10%.

The rearrangement uses TRBV5-1 and TRBJ1-5, with 7 bases lining up with TRBD1. The source is a man aged 18-30 years with Graves' hyperthyroidism. The specimen was blood. DNA for the CDR3: TGCGCCAGACAGGGGCGGCAGCCCCAGCATTTT. Protein: CARQGRQPQHF.